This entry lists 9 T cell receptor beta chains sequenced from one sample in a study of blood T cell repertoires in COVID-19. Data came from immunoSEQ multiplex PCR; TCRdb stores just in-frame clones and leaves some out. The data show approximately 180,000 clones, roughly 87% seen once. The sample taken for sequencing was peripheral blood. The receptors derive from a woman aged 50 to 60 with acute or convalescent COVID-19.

CDR3 loop: CASSLGRLAGGPWETQYF. CDR3 coding DNA: TGTGCCAGCAGCTTAGGACGACTAGCGGGAGGGCCATGGGAGACCCAGTACTTC. The rearrangement joins TRBV7-9 to TRBJ2-5; 14 positions match TRBD2. CDR3 length: 18 amino acids. The germline V gene has CDR1 SEHNR and CDR2 FQNEAQ (reference sequence). The V and J ends lost 1 base and 5 bases, in that order; junction bases with no gene match: 9.

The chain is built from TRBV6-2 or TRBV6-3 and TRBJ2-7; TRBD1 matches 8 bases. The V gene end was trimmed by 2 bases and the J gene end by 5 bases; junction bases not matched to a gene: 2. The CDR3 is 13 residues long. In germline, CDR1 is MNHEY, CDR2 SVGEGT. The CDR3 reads CASSYPGQDEQYF. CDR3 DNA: TGTGCCAGCAGTTACCCGGGACAGGACGAGCAGTACTTC.

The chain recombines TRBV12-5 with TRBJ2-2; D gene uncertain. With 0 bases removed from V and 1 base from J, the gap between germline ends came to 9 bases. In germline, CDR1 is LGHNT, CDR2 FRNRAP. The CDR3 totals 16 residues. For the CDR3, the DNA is TGTGCTAGTGGTTTGGTACAGTCTGAGAACACCGGGGAGCTGTTTTTT. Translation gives CASGLVQSENTGELFF.

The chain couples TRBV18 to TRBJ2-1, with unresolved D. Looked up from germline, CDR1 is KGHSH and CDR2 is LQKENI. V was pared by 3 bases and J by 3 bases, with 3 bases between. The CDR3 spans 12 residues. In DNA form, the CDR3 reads TGTGCCAGCTCACCCGTCTACAATGAGCAGTTCTTC. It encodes CASSPVYNEQFF.

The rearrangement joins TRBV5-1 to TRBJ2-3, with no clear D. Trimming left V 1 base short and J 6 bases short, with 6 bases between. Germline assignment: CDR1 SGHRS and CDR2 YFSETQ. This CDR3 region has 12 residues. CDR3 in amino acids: CASSLQLDTQYF. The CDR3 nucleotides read TGCGCCAGCAGCTTGCAACTTGATACGCAGTATTTT.

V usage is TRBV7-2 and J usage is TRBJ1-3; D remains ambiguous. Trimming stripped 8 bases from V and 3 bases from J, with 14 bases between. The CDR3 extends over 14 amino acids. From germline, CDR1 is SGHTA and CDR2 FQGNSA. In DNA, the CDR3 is TGTGCCAGCCTCCCGGGAGGGCATGGAAACACCATATATTTT. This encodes CASLPGGHGNTIYF.

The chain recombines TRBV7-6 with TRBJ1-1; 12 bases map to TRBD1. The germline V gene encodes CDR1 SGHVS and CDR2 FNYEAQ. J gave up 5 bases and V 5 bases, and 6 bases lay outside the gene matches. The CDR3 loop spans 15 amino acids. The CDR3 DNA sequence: TGTGCCAGCAGCCCGCGGGGACAGGGGGCAACTGAAGCTTTCTTT. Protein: CASSPRGQGATEAFF.

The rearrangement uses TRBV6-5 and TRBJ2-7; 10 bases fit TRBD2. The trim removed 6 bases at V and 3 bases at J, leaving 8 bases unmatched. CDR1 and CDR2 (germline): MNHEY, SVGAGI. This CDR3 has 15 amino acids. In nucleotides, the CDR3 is TGTGCCAGCAGCCGTAGGACTAGCGGAGTCTACGAGCAGTACTTC. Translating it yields CASSRRTSGVYEQYF.

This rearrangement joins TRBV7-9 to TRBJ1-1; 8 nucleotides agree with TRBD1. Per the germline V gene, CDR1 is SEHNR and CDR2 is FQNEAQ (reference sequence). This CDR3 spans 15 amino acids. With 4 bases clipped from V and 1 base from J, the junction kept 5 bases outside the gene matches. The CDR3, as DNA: TGTGCCAGCAGCTCCACAGGGGGGTCGAACACTGAAGCTTTCTTT. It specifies CASSSTGGSNTEAFF. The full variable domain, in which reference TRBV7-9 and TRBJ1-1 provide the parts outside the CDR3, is DTGVSQNPRHKITKRGQNVTFRCDPISEHNRLYWYRQTLGQGPEFLTYFQNEAQLEKSRLLSDRFSAERPKGSFSTLEIQRTEQGDSAMYLCASSSTGGSNTEAFFGQGTRLTVV.